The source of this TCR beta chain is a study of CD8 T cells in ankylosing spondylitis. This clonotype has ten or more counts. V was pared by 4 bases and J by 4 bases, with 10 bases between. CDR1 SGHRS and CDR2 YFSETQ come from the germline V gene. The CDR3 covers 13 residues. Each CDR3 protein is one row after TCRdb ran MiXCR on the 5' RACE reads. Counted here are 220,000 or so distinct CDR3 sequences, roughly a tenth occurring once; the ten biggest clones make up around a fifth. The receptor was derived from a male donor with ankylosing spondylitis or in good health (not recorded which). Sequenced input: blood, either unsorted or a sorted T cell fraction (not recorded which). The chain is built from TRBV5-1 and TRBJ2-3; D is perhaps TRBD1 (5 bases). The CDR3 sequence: CASSRQFPDTQYF. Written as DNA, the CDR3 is TGCGCCAGCAGCAGACAGTTTCCAGATACGCAGTATTTT.